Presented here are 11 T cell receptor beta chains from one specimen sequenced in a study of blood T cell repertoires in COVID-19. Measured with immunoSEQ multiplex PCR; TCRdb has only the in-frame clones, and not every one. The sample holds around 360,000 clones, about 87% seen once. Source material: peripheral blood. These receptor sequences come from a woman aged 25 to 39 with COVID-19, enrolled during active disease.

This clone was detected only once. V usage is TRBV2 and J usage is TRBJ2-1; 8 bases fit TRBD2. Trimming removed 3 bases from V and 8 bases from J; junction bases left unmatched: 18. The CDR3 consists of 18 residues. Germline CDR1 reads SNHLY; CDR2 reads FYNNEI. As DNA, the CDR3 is TGTGCCAGCAGTGACGGAGCGGGAGTCCTTTACACAGACGATGAGCAGTTCTTC. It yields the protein CASSDGAGVLYTDDEQFF.

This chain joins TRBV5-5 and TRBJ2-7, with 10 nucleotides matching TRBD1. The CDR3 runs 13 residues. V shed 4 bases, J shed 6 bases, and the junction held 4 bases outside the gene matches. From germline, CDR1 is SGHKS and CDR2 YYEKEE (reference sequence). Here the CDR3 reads CASSAGQGPEQYF. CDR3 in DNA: TGTGCCAGCAGCGCGGGACAGGGGCCCGAGCAGTACTTC.

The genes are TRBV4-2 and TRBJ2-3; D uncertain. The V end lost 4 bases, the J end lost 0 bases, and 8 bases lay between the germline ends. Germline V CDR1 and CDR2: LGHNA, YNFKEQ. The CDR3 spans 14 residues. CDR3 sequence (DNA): TGTGCCAGCAGCCGAGGTACTAGCACAGATACGCAGTATTTT. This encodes CASSRGTSTDTQYF.

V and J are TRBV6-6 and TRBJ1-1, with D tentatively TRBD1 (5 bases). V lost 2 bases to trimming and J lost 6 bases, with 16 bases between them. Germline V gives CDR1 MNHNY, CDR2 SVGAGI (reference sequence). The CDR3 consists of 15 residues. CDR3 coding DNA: TGTGCCAGCAGTTACCCCCAGGGCCAAGAGGCTGAAGCTTTCTTT. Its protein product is CASSYPQGQEAEAFF.

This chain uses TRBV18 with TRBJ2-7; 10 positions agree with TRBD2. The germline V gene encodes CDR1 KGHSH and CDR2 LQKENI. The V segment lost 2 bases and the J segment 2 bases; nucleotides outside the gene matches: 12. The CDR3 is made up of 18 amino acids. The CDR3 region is CASSPASLAGVATYEQYF. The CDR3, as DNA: TGTGCCAGCTCACCAGCCTCGCTAGCGGGAGTGGCGACCTACGAGCAGTACTTC.

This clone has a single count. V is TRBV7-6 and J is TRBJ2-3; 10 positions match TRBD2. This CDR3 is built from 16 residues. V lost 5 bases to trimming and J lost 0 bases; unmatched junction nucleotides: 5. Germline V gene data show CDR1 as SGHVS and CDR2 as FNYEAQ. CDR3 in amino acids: CASSHTSGISTDTQYF. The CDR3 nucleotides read TGTGCCAGCAGCCATACTAGCGGGATAAGCACAGATACGCAGTATTTT.

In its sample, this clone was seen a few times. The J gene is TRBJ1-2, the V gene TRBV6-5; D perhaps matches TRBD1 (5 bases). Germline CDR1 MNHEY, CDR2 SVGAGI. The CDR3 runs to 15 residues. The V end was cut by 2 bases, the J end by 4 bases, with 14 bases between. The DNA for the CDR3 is TGTGCCAGCAGTTACGAATGGGGCGCCGGCTATGGCTACACCTTC. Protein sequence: CASSYEWGAGYGYTF.

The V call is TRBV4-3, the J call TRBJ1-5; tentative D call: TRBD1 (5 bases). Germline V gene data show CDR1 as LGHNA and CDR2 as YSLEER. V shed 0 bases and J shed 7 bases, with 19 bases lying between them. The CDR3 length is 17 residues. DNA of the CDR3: TGCGCCAGCAGCCAAGATGCGGGGGGTTCGGGTAGACAGCCCCAGCATTTT. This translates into CASSQDAGGSGRQPQHF.

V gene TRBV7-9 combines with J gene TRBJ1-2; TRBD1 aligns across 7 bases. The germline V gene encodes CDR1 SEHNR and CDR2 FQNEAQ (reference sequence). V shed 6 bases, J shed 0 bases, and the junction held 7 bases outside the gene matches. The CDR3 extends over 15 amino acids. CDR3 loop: CASSPLDRSNYGYTF. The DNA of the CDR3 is TGTGCCAGCAGTCCCTTGGACAGGTCTAACTATGGCTACACCTTC.

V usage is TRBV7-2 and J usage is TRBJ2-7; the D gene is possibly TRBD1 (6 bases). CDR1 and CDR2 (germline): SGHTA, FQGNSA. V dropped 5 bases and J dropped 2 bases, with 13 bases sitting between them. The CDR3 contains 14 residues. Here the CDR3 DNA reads TGTGCCAGCAGCCCTCACCAGGGGCCCTACGAGCAGTACTTC. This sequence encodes CASSPHQGPYEQYF.

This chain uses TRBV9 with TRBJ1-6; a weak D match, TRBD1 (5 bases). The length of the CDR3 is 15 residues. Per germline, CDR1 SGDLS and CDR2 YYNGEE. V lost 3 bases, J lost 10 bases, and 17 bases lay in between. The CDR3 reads CASSAPRGSGSPLHF. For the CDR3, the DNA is TGTGCCAGCAGCGCCCCGCGGGGGTCCGGCTCACCCCTCCACTTT.